This TCR beta chain was profiled in a study of T cells after yellow fever vaccination. Findings and caveats of the study: Some clonotypes, a small share, were shared between CD4 and CD8 compartments. Abundant clonotypes from the bulk population could get into FACS-sorted repertoires as contaminants. Weaker overall, the secondary response nonetheless peaked faster (day 5 versus 15).

Template-switching 5'RACE yielded the TCR cDNA; a universal primer site and UMIs were added in the process. A single record per CDR3 protein comes from TCRdb applying MiXCR to the 5' RACE reads. The table has 250,000 to 400,000 distinct CDR3 sequences, approximately 4% seen once. The CDR3 runs to 16 residues. Trimming cost V 1 base and J 12 bases, with 22 bases left between them. The germline CDR1 and CDR2 sequences are MGHRA and YSYEKL. To note about this clonotype: Its antigen is still unknown.

The sequencing here drew on PBMCs, taken 15 days after the yellow fever booster vaccination. This sequence joins TRBV4-1 and TRBJ2-1, with D perhaps being TRBD1 or TRBD2 (6 bases each). This receptor was taken from a man between 18 and 35 years old who received the YFV17D yellow fever vaccine. The CDR3 nucleotides are TGCGCCAGCAGCCAAGGGTCCGCACGGGGGCCCCTGGGGCAGTTCTTC. Encoded protein: CASSQGSARGPLGQFF.